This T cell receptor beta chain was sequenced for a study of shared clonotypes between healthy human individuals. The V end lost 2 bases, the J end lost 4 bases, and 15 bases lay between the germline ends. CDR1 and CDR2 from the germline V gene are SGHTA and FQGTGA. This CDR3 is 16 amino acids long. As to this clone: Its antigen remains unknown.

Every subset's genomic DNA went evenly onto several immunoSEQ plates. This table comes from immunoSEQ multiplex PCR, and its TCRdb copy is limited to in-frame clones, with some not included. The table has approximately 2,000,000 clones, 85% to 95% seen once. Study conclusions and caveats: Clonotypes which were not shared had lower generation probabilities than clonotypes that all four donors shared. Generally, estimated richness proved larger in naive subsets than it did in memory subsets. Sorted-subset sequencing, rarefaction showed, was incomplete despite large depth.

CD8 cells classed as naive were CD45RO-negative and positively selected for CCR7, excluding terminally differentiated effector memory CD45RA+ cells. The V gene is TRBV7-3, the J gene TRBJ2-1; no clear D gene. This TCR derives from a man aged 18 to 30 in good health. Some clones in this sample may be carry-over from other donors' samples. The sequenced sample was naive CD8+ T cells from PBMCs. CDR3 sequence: CASSLGPGVRYNEQFF. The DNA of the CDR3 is TGTGCCAGCAGCTTAGGCCCTGGTGTGCGGTACAATGAGCAGTTCTTC.